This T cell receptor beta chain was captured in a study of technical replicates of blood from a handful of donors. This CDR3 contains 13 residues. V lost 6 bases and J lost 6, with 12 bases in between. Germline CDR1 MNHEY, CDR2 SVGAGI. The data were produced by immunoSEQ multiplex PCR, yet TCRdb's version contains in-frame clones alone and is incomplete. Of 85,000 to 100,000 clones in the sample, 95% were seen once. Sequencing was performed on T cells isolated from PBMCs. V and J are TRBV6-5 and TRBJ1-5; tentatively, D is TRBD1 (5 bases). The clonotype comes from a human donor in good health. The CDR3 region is CASSRGRGQPQHF. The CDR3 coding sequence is TGTGCCAGCAGCCGTGGTAGGGGTCAGCCCCAGCATTTT.